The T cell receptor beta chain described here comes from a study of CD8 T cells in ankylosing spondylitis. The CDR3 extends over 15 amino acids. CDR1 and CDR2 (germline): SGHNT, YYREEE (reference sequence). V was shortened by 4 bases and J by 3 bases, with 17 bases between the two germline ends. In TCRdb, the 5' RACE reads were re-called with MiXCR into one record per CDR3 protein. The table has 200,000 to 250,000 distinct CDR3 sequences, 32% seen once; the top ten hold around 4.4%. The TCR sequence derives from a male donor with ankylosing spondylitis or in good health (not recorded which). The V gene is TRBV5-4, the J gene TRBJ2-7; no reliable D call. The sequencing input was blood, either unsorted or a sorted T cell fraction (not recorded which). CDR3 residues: CASSPDPLADYEQYF. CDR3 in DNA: TGTGCCAGCAGCCCCGACCCTCTCGCGGACTACGAGCAGTACTTC.